This TCR beta chain was recorded in a study of beta chain features in type 1 diabetes. A few counts support this clone. Reverse transcribing all isolated RNA meant expressed TCRB transcripts were sequenced. Sequencing used immunoSEQ multiplex PCR; TCRdb keeps in-frame clones, though not all of them. The sample consists of 300,000 to 350,000 clones, about 18% of them appearing once. The CDR3 covers 16 residues. Trimming cost V 1 base and J 8 bases; bases outside gene matches: 8. Germline CDR1 LGHNA, CDR2 YNFKEQ. This chain joins TRBV4-2 and TRBJ2-1; the match to TRBD2 covers 10 bases. Sequencing input: naive CD4+ T cells from blood. This receptor was identified in a woman younger than 30 in good health. The DNA of the CDR3 is TGTGCCAGCAGCCAAGTGGGTCGGCTAGCGGGGGATGAGCAGTTCTTC. It is translated as CASSQVGRLAGDEQFF.